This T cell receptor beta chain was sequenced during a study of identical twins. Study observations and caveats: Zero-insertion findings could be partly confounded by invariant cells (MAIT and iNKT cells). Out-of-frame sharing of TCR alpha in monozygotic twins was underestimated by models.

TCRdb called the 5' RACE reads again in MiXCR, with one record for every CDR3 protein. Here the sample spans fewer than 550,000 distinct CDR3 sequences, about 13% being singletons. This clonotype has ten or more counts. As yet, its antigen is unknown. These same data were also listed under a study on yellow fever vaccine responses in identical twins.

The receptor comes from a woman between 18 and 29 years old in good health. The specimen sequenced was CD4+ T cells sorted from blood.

The CDR3 DNA follows: TGTGCCAGCAGGCCGAGAAGCGGGACAGTGTACAATGAGCAGTTCTTC. Its translation is CASRPRSGTVYNEQFF. The gene calls are TRBV2 and TRBJ2-1, with D perhaps being TRBD1 or TRBD2 (7 bases each). Germline V CDR1 and CDR2: SNHLY, FYNNEI. The CDR3 length is 16 residues. The V end lost 6 bases, the J end lost 4 bases, and 19 bases lay between the germline ends.